Following are 22 T cell receptor beta chains from one sample sequenced in a study of blood T cell repertoires in COVID-19. The repertoire was sequenced with immunoSEQ multiplex PCR; TCRdb's copy has only in-frame clones and lacks some. The data show 90,000 to 150,000 clones, 65% to 90% seen once. Material for sequencing was peripheral blood. Source of these receptors: a man aged 80 or over with acute or convalescent COVID-19.

The V and J genes are TRBV28 and TRBJ1-1; 8 bases align to TRBD1. The germline gives CDR1 MDHEN, CDR2 SYDVKM. Trimming at V came to 6 bases and at J to 4 bases, leaving 1 base not matched to a gene. The CDR3 is made up of 12 amino acids. CDR3 amino acids: CASRTGGTEAFF. The DNA for the CDR3 is TGTGCCAGCAGAACAGGGGGCACTGAAGCTTTCTTT.

The genes are TRBV11-1 and TRBJ1-1, with D perhaps matching TRBD1 (6 bases). V lost 5 bases and J lost 4, with 17 bases in between. The germline V gene encodes CDR1 SGHAT and CDR2 FQDESV (reference sequence). This CDR3 contains 15 residues. The CDR3 nucleotides are TGTGCCAGCAGCGCCGCAGGGGCTCGAGCCACTGAAGCTTTCTTT. As protein: CASSAAGARATEAFF.

J is TRBJ2-2 and V is TRBV14, with D possibly being TRBD1 (6 bases). The CDR3 length is 16 residues. V dropped 2 bases and J dropped 0 bases, with 10 bases sitting between them. Germline CDR1 is SGHDN and CDR2 is FVKESK. The CDR3 region has the DNA TGTGCCAGCAGCCAACAGGGGATGCCGAACACCGGGGAGCTGTTTTTT. Translated, it gives CASSQQGMPNTGELFF.

This clone has only a few counts. The V gene is TRBV3-1 (or the pseudogene TRBV3-2), the J gene TRBJ2-5; TRBD1 aligns across 9 bases. The CDR3 runs 13 residues. The germline V gene has CDR1 LGHDT and CDR2 YNNKEL (reference sequence). Losses at the gene ends were 3 bases for V and 7 bases for J; bases not matched to a gene: 3. CDR3 residues: CASSQGQGGTQYF. For the CDR3, the DNA is TGTGCCAGCAGCCAGGGACAGGGCGGGACCCAGTACTTC.

V usage is TRBV10-3 and J usage is TRBJ1-3, with a tentative D call TRBD1 (6 bases). Germline lookup yields CDR1 ENHRY and CDR2 SYGVKD. The CDR3 runs to 13 residues. The germline V and J ends were trimmed by 4 bases and 6 bases, with 10 bases remaining between them. The CDR3: CAISVGQENTIYF. The CDR3 DNA is TGTGCCATCAGTGTGGGACAAGAAAACACCATATATTTT.

This chain connects TRBV19 to TRBJ1-4; 7 bases agree with TRBD1. From germline, CDR1 is LNHDA and CDR2 SQIVND (reference sequence). Losses at the gene ends were 5 bases for V and 4 bases for J; bases not matched to a gene: 7. This CDR3 is 15 amino acids long. DNA for the CDR3: TGTGCCAGTAGTTCGGACAGGTACCTTAATGAAAAACTGTTTTTT. Protein: CASSSDRYLNEKLFF.

The V call is TRBV24-1, the J call TRBJ1-1, with a possible D match to TRBD1 (6 bases). This CDR3 has 13 amino acids. V gave up 7 bases and J gave up 0 bases, with 8 bases separating them. Per germline, CDR1 KGHDR and CDR2 SFDVKD. The CDR3 DNA reads as TGTGCCACCAGGGGACAAATGAACACTGAAGCTTTCTTT. Residues: CATRGQMNTEAFF.

The chain combines TRBV6-2 or TRBV6-3 with TRBJ1-2; no reliable D call. The CDR3 has 13 amino acids. Germline CDR1 MNHEY, CDR2 SVGEGT. V gave up 2 bases and J gave up 3 bases, with 7 bases separating them. This chain's CDR3 is CASSYDNHYGYTF. The CDR3 DNA reads as TGTGCCAGCAGTTACGACAATCACTATGGCTACACCTTC.

In this sample, this clone turned up once. This sequence joins TRBV7-2 and TRBJ1-2; 9 bases map to TRBD1. The CDR3 length is 16 residues. CDR1 is SGHTA, CDR2 FQGNSA, per germline. V gave up 5 bases and J gave up 4 bases; unmatched junction bases: 11. CDR3 in amino acids: CASSPGQGRNSYGYTF. The DNA for the CDR3 is TGTGCCAGCAGCCCAGGACAGGGGCGAAATTCCTATGGCTACACCTTC. The full variable domain, its missing parts supplied by reference TRBV7-2 and TRBJ1-2, is GAGVSQSPSNKVTEKGKDVELRCDPISGHTALYWYRQSLGQGLEFLIYFQGNSAPDKSGLPSDRFSAERTGGSVSTLTIQRTQQEDSAVYLCASSPGQGRNSYGYTFGSGTRLTVV.

The chain carries TRBV30 and TRBJ2-5; 8 nucleotides agree with TRBD1. Trimming took 5 bases from V and 0 from J; bases not matched to a gene: 11. Germline V gene data show CDR1 as GTSNPN and CDR2 as SVGIG (reference sequence). The CDR3 totals 16 residues. In DNA, the CDR3 is TGTGCCTGGCGGTTACGTTCAGGGGGCTACCAAGAGACCCAGTACTTC. This encodes CAWRLRSGGYQETQYF.

The V gene is TRBV19, the J gene TRBJ2-1; D is perhaps TRBD1 (6 bases). Germline CDR1 and CDR2: LNHDA and SQIVND (reference sequence). Trimming cost V 5 bases and J 8 bases, with 16 bases left between them. The CDR3 is 14 residues long. The CDR3 sequence: CASSFPSQGYEQFF. The CDR3 region has the DNA TGTGCCAGTAGTTTCCCCTCACAGGGCTATGAGCAGTTCTTC.

The chain has TRBV2 and TRBJ2-2; possibly TRBD2 for D (5 bases). The V gene lost 5 bases and the J gene lost 6 bases, with 16 bases spanning the gap. CDR3 length: 15 amino acids. CDR1 and CDR2 (germline): SNHLY, FYNNEI. The CDR3 here is CASSTTIAIAGELFF. CDR3 DNA: TGTGCCAGCAGTACGACTATAGCTATCGCCGGGGAGCTGTTTTTT.

The chain combines TRBV21-1 with TRBJ1-6. TRBV21-1 is an annotated pseudogene. This CDR3 contains 12 residues. DNA for the CDR3: TGTGCCAGCAGACCGGGGTTTTCGCCCCTCCACTTT. It is translated as CASRPGFSPLHF.

The rearrangement uses TRBV7-2 and TRBJ2-7; weak D call: TRBD1 (5 bases). V lost 8 bases to trimming and J lost 0 bases, with 11 bases between them. This CDR3 has 13 residues. Germline values: CDR1 SGHTA, CDR2 FQGNSA. For the CDR3, the DNA is TGTGCCAGCTCATACAGGCGCTCCTACGAGCAGTACTTC. This translates into CASSYRRSYEQYF.

The chain employs TRBV7-8 and TRBJ1-2; 7 nucleotides align to TRBD1. The CDR3 sequence is 14 residues long. Per germline, CDR1 SGHVS and CDR2 FQNEAQ. The ends lost 0 bases at V and 4 bases at J; junction bases unmatched: 2. The CDR3 DNA follows: TGTGCCAGCAGCTTAGCGGGGACAGCCTATGGCTACACCTTC. It translates to CASSLAGTAYGYTF.

The V gene is TRBV5-1, the J gene TRBJ2-7, with 7 bases lining up with TRBD2. Germline assignment: CDR1 SGHRS and CDR2 YFSETQ. This CDR3 contains 13 residues. V lost 5 bases and J lost 7; bases outside the gene matches: 9. CDR3 bases: TGCGCCAGCAGTTCGCAGCGGGAAGAAGAGCAGTACTTC. It yields the protein CASSSQREEEQYF. The full variable domain, rest sourced from reference TRBV5-1 and TRBJ2-7, is KAGVTQTPRYLIKTRGQQVTLSCSPISGHRSVSWYQQTPGQGLQFLFEYFSETQRNKGNFPGRFSGRQFSNSRSEMNVSTLELGDSALYLCASSSQREEEQYFGPGTRLTVT.

This chain connects TRBV25-1 to TRBJ2-3, with D possibly matching TRBD1 (5 bases). V was clipped by 3 bases and J by 4 bases, with 8 bases between them. Per the germline V gene, CDR1 is MGHDK and CDR2 is SYGVNS. This CDR3 is built from 13 residues. DNA for the CDR3: TGTGCCAGCAGTGATCAGGGCTCAGATACGCAGTATTTT. Its protein product is CASSDQGSDTQYF.

J is TRBJ2-2 and V is TRBV11-2; D perhaps matches TRBD2 (5 bases). Germline loops: CDR1 SGHAT, CDR2 FQNNGV. V lost 1 base to trimming and J lost 3 bases, with 12 bases between them. CDR3 length: 16 residues. CDR3 coding DNA: TGTGCCAGCAGCTTAGCGACTACCCTCCACACCGGGGAGCTGTTTTTT. Protein product: CASSLATTLHTGELFF.

This clone has a single count. This chain links TRBV19 with TRBJ1-3, with D possibly being TRBD1 (5 bases). This CDR3 has 16 amino acids. CDR1 and CDR2 from the germline V gene are LNHDA and SQIVND (reference sequence). With 10 bases removed from V and 0 bases from J, the gap between germline ends came to 19 bases. The DNA of the CDR3 is TGTGCCACGAACACTGGGCAGGGCTACTCTGGAAACACCATATATTTT. Protein product: CATNTGQGYSGNTIYF.

This clone was counted a single time. The chain carries TRBV5-1 and TRBJ2-2; TRBD1 aligns across 10 bases. Germline values: CDR1 SGHRS, CDR2 YFSETQ. The CDR3 is 15 residues long. The V segment lost 4 bases and the J segment 6 bases; nucleotides outside the gene matches: 6. The chain's CDR3 is CASSLRTGGPGELFF. CDR3 coding DNA: TGCGCCAGCAGCCTCCGGACAGGGGGACCCGGGGAGCTGTTTTTT.

V is TRBV5-6 and J is TRBJ2-7; 7 bases line up with TRBD1. CDR1 and CDR2 from the germline V gene are SGHDT and YYEEEE. The CDR3 runs 15 residues. V dropped 5 bases and J dropped 0; count of bases not matched to a gene: 8. The CDR3: CASSRQGRSSYEQYF. The CDR3, as DNA: TGTGCCAGCAGTCGACAGGGACGATCCTCCTACGAGCAGTACTTC.

The V and J genes are TRBV18 and TRBJ1-1; D is undetermined. This CDR3 is built from 15 residues. With 3 bases removed from V and 1 base from J, the gap between germline ends came to 12 bases. Germline lookup yields CDR1 KGHSH and CDR2 LQKENI. The CDR3 loop is CASSPTITENTEAFF. CDR3 bases: TGTGCCAGCTCACCTACGATTACAGAGAACACTGAAGCTTTCTTT.